Below are 16 T cell receptor beta chains sequenced from a single sample in a study of blood T cell repertoires in COVID-19. Clones were sequenced by immunoSEQ multiplex PCR, and TCRdb holds only the in-frame ones, with some missing. Of under 300,000 clones in the sample, 65% to 90% were seen once. The sample was PBMCs or T cells enriched from blood (not recorded which). These receptors were taken from a man between 18 and 35 years old who had recovered from COVID-19.

As concerns this clone: The sample carries other DNA sequences with the same CDR3. This chain connects TRBV7-9 to TRBJ2-5; D gene uncertain. The CDR3 is 12 amino acids. V dropped 3 bases and J dropped 1 base, with 3 bases sitting between them. Looked up from germline, CDR1 is SEHNR and CDR2 is FQNEAQ (reference sequence). The CDR3 region has the DNA TGTGCCAGCAGCTTCAGCCAAGAGACCCAGTACTTC. It is translated as CASSFSQETQYF.

The rearrangement joins TRBV27 to TRBJ2-2, with 7 bases identical to TRBD1. Unmatched junction bases numbered 6, after V lost 4 bases and J lost 7 bases. The CDR3 length is 14 residues. Looked up from germline, CDR1 is MNHEY and CDR2 is SMNVEV (reference sequence). The CDR3: CASSSARGFGELFF. The CDR3 DNA reads as TGTGCCAGCAGTTCTGCCAGGGGGTTCGGGGAGCTGTTTTTT.

V usage is TRBV10-2 and J usage is TRBJ2-3; D perhaps matches TRBD2 (5 bases). CDR1 and CDR2 from the germline V gene are WSHSY and SAAADI. CDR3 length: 16 residues. Trimming removed 2 bases at V and 4 bases at J, with 16 bases between. CDR3 DNA: TGCGCCAGCAGTGAGCCTAGAACCGGGGTCGCAGATACGCAGTATTTT. Its protein is CASSEPRTGVADTQYF.

V gene TRBV10-3 combines with J gene TRBJ2-1; TRBD2 matches 9 bases. Germline loops: CDR1 ENHRY, CDR2 SYGVKD. V gave up 10 bases and J gave up 5 bases; unmatched junction bases: 12. The CDR3 runs 15 residues. CDR3 sequence (DNA): TGTGCCACGACCCTTCTAGCGGGGACGGACAATGAGCAGTTCTTC. Translated, it gives CATTLLAGTDNEQFF.

This clone was detected only a few times. The rearrangement links TRBV19 to TRBJ1-1; D gene uncertain. Trimming took 7 bases from V and 0 from J, leaving 9 bases between them. CDR3 length: 13 amino acids. Germline V gene data show CDR1 as LNHDA and CDR2 as SQIVND (reference sequence). This chain's CDR3 is CASTQVVNTEAFF. Here the CDR3 DNA reads TGTGCCAGTACCCAAGTAGTGAACACTGAAGCTTTCTTT.

The genes are TRBV19 and TRBJ1-5; 7 bases are a match to TRBD1. This CDR3 comprises 15 residues. Germline V lookup: CDR1 LNHDA, CDR2 SQIVND (reference sequence). Trimming at V came to 5 bases and at J to 7 bases, leaving 11 bases not matched to a gene. The CDR3 is CASSAPGQPRQPQHF. The CDR3 bases are TGTGCCAGTAGTGCCCCGGGACAGCCACGACAGCCCCAGCATTTT.

The chain links TRBV18 to TRBJ1-5, with 7 bases identical to TRBD1. V lost 5 bases, J lost 4 bases, and 8 bases stayed unmatched. The CDR3 runs to 15 residues. Looked up from germline, CDR1 is KGHSH and CDR2 is LQKENI. The CDR3: CASSDQAGGNQPQHF. DNA for the CDR3: TGTGCCAGCTCAGACCAGGCAGGGGGTAATCAGCCCCAGCATTTT.

The V and J genes are TRBV14 and TRBJ2-3; 7 bases match TRBD2. V trimming: 2 bases; J trimming: 6 bases; junction bases outside the gene matches: 11. CDR1 is SGHDN, CDR2 FVKESK, per germline. There are 16 residues in the CDR3. As DNA, the CDR3 is TGTGCCAGCAGCCAAAGAAGGAGTGGACTAGGGGATACGCAGTATTTT. Its translation is CASSQRRSGLGDTQYF.

The chain combines TRBV11-2 with TRBJ1-6, with D possibly matching TRBD1 (5 bases). The germline V gene encodes CDR1 SGHAT and CDR2 FQNNGV. Trimming pared 5 bases from V and 0 bases from J, leaving 17 bases between. The CDR3 is 18 amino acids. The CDR3 reads CASSTESGQSSYNSPLHF. DNA of the CDR3: TGTGCCAGCAGCACCGAATCAGGGCAGAGCTCCTATAATTCACCCCTCCACTTT.

The chain recombines TRBV28 with TRBJ2-7; possibly TRBD2 for D (5 bases). Looked up from germline, CDR1 is MDHEN and CDR2 is SYDVKM. With 3 bases removed from V and 2 bases from J, the gap between germline ends came to 14 bases. The CDR3 length is 15 residues. This CDR3 reads CASSFSGIFPYEQYF. In DNA, the CDR3 is TGTGCCAGCAGTTTTTCCGGGATATTTCCCTACGAGCAGTACTTC.

This rearrangement joins TRBV28 to TRBJ1-2; D might be TRBD1 (6 bases). CDR1 and CDR2 (germline): MDHEN, SYDVKM. The CDR3 is 15 residues long. The V end was cut by 6 bases, the J end by 4 bases, with 18 bases between. CDR3 coding DNA: TGTGCCAGCAGCTTTGGGGGCGGGGGAGGCTATGGCTACACCTTC. This codes for CASSFGGGGGYGYTF.

V usage is TRBV7-9 and J usage is TRBJ2-2; 8 nucleotides match TRBD1. Germline V lookup: CDR1 SEHNR, CDR2 FQNEAQ (reference sequence). V dropped 2 bases and J dropped 4; count of bases not matched to a gene: 3. This CDR3 region has 15 residues. CDR3 sequence: CASSLTGGSTGELFF. The CDR3 DNA reads TGTGCCAGCAGCTTAACAGGGGGGAGCACCGGGGAGCTGTTTTTT.

This chain joins TRBV2 and TRBJ1-1; D might be TRBD1 (5 bases). The CDR3 runs 13 residues. V was cut by 4 bases and J by 7 bases, with 13 bases left in between. Germline V gene lookup returns CDR1 SNHLY and CDR2 FYNNEI. Here the CDR3 reads CASSVFKGNEAFF. Written as DNA, the CDR3 is TGTGCCAGCAGTGTGTTTAAGGGGAATGAAGCTTTCTTT. Full variable domain (remainder filled in from reference TRBV2 and TRBJ1-1): EPEVTQTPSHQVTQMGQEVILRCVPISNHLYFYWYRQILGQKVEFLVSFYNNEISEKSEIFDDQFSVERPDGSNFTLKIRSTKLEDSAMYFCASSVFKGNEAFFGQGTRLTVV.

This clone has more than one count but fewer than ten. The chain combines TRBV18 with TRBJ2-7, with 7 bases aligning to TRBD1. This CDR3 comprises 13 residues. Trimming took 2 bases from V and 9 from J; bases not matched to a gene: 7. Germline CDR1 is KGHSH and CDR2 is LQKENI. The CDR3 DNA reads TGTGCCAGCTCACCATCCGACAGGGCGCGGCAGTACTTC. Protein product: CASSPSDRARQYF.

The sample holds one count of this clone. V and J are TRBV6-4 and TRBJ2-1; D not resolved. The CDR3 is made up of 15 amino acids. Per germline, CDR1 MRHNA and CDR2 SNTAGT. V was pared by 0 bases and J by 8 bases, with 14 bases between. CDR3 in amino acids: CASSDSPSGRHEQFF. The CDR3 DNA is TGTGCCAGCAGTGACTCACCCTCAGGTCGCCATGAGCAGTTCTTC.

The chain joins TRBV7-3 to TRBJ2-2; unclear D gene. Germline assignment: CDR1 SGHTA and CDR2 FQGTGA. Trimming stripped 0 bases from V and 6 bases from J, with 8 bases between. The CDR3 runs to 14 residues. The CDR3 nucleotides read TGTGCCAGCAGCTTAACTGCCAGATCCGGGGAGCTGTTTTTT. Amino acids: CASSLTARSGELFF.